These 25 T cell receptor beta chains came from one sample sequenced in a study of identifying expanded T cells in peripheral blood. Generated by immunoSEQ multiplex PCR, the TCRdb table keeps only in-frame clones and is missing some. The sample contains 100,000 to 150,000 clones, 75% to 90% of which appear only once. The sequenced sample was blood. These receptor sequences come from a person aged 18 to 70 in good health.

The chain recombines TRBV4-1 with TRBJ2-2, with 7 bases identical to TRBD2. The CDR3 runs to 19 residues. Germline values: CDR1 MGHRA, CDR2 YSYEKL. J lost 0 bases, V lost 0 bases, and 10 bases had no gene match. This CDR3 reads CASSQDRVGGGTNTGELFF. CDR3 in DNA: TGCGCCAGCAGCCAAGATCGAGTCGGGGGAGGGACGAACACCGGGGAGCTGTTTTTT.

V gene TRBV9 combines with J gene TRBJ2-3; tentatively, D is TRBD2 (5 bases). The CDR3 has 16 residues. V was shortened by 2 bases and J by 1 base, with 14 bases between the two germline ends. The germline gives CDR1 SGDLS, CDR2 YYNGEE. CDR3 amino acids: CASSVPGARGTDTQYF. The DNA of the CDR3 is TGTGCCAGCAGCGTCCCGGGCGCGAGGGGCACAGATACGCAGTATTTT.

The chain couples TRBV5-1 to TRBJ1-2, with 7 bases that match TRBD1. Germline CDR1 reads SGHRS; CDR2 reads YFSETQ. This CDR3 region has 14 residues. V trimming: 2 bases; J trimming: 10 bases; junction bases outside the gene matches: 11. The CDR3 is CASSLGQDLSSYTF. The CDR3 DNA reads as TGCGCCAGCAGCTTAGGACAGGATCTGTCTTCCTACACCTTC. Combining the CDR3 with reference TRBV5-1 and TRBJ1-2 gives the whole variable domain KAGVTQTPRYLIKTRGQQVTLSCSPISGHRSVSWYQQTPGQGLQFLFEYFSETQRNKGNFPGRFSGRQFSNSRSEMNVSTLELGDSALYLCASSLGQDLSSYTFGSGTRLTVV.

The chain joins TRBV6-5 to TRBJ2-7, with D uncertain. Germline V gene lookup returns CDR1 MNHEY and CDR2 SVGAGI. V was clipped by 6 bases and J by 0 bases, with 12 bases between them. The CDR3 is made up of 14 amino acids. CDR3 nucleotides: TGTGCCAGCAGATACGACCCGAGCTCCTACGAGCAGTACTTC. It is translated as CASRYDPSSYEQYF.

The chain uses TRBV23-1 and TRBJ1-4, with a weak D call TRBD1 (5 bases). TRBV23-1 is an ORF, with its function uncertain. Trimming took off 0 bases at V and 6 bases at J, with 8 bases between the two ends. The CDR3 covers 14 residues. The CDR3 nucleotides read TGCGCCAGCAGTCAATCGGTCAGGGATGAAAAACTGTTTTTT. Translating gives CASSQSVRDEKLFF.

Here the CDR3 DNA reads TGTGCCAGCAGCCCCTTAGGGGGGGCCCACAATGAGCAGTTCTTC. This encodes CASSPLGGAHNEQFF. The chain joins TRBV14 to TRBJ2-1, with D possibly matching TRBD2 (7 bases). Trimming left V 4 bases short and J 5 bases short, with 15 bases between. Germline lookup yields CDR1 SGHDN and CDR2 FVKESK. There are 15 residues in the CDR3.

The rearrangement uses TRBV28 and TRBJ1-2; TRBD1 is a possible D gene (6 bases). This CDR3 is built from 14 residues. V was shortened by 10 bases and J by 4 bases, with 19 bases between the two germline ends. The germline V gene has CDR1 MDHEN and CDR2 SYDVKM. The CDR3 region has the DNA TGTGCCACAGGGGATAGCCGCGGGCTCTATGGCTACACCTTC. Its translation is CATGDSRGLYGYTF.

J is TRBJ1-1 and V is TRBV6-1; no clear D gene. Trimming removed 5 bases from V and 7 bases from J, with 11 bases in between. CDR3 size: 12 residues. Germline assignment: CDR1 MNHNS and CDR2 SASEGT. In DNA, the CDR3 is TGTGCCAGCAGTAAGCATGGGCTTGAAGCTTTCTTT. Its protein product is CASSKHGLEAFF.

The table lists this clone with a count of one. The gene calls are TRBV7-9 and TRBJ2-4; TRBD1 matches at 8 bases. Unmatched junction bases numbered 6, after V lost 5 bases and J lost 3 bases. CDR3 size: 15 residues. Looked up from germline, CDR1 is SEHNR and CDR2 is FQNEAQ (reference sequence). CDR3 sequence (DNA): TGTGCCAGCAGCGCACCGGGACAGGTCAAAAACATTCAGTACTTC. Translation: CASSAPGQVKNIQYF.

This rearrangement joins TRBV5-6 to TRBJ1-4; the D is unclear. Germline CDR1 reads SGHDT; CDR2 reads YYEEEE. This CDR3 region has 12 residues. With 0 bases removed from V and 8 bases from J, the gap between germline ends came to 5 bases. The chain's CDR3 is CASSLVGEKLFF. CDR3 in DNA: TGTGCCAGCAGCTTGGTGGGGGAAAAACTGTTTTTT.

This sequence joins TRBV5-1 and TRBJ2-2, with 9 bases that match TRBD1. CDR1 is SGHRS and CDR2 is YFSETQ in the germline V gene. Trimming cost V 0 bases and J 6 bases; bases outside gene matches: 12. CDR3 length: 18 amino acids. DNA of the CDR3: TGCGCCAGCAGCTTGGAAGTCCGGGACAGGGTGGACGCCGGGGAGCTGTTTTTT. Its protein product is CASSLEVRDRVDAGELFF.

Notes on this clone: One end of the junction fails to match germline, which may point to a read error. V gene TRBV7-8 combines with J gene TRBJ2-7, with D hard to call. The CDR3 is 11 amino acids. The germline gives CDR1 SGHVS, CDR2 FQNEAQ. This CDR3 is CASSLGLEFNF. The CDR3 DNA reads as TGTGCCAGCAGCTTAGGTCTGGAATTTAACTTC.

The chain recombines TRBV7-2 with TRBJ2-4, with TRBD1 identical over 7 bases. CDR3 length: 13 amino acids. V shed 5 bases and J 6 bases; nucleotides not matched to a gene: 4. CDR1 and CDR2 (germline): SGHTA, FQGNSA. The CDR3 DNA reads as TGTGCCAGCAGCCCCAGGGGGAGAAACATTCAGTACTTC. Encoded protein: CASSPRGRNIQYF.

The V and J genes are TRBV11-3 and TRBJ2-7; D is undetermined. CDR1 SGHNT and CDR2 YENEEA come from the germline V gene. V was cut by 3 bases and J by 0 bases, with 6 bases left in between. The CDR3 contains 13 residues. CDR3 DNA: TGTGCCAGCAGCTTCAGGAGCTCCTACGAGCAGTACTTC. Protein sequence: CASSFRSSYEQYF.

The gene calls are TRBV7-9 and TRBJ2-1; the D is unclear. V was shortened by 5 bases and J by 8 bases, with 7 bases between the two germline ends. In germline, CDR1 is SEHNR, CDR2 FQNEAQ (reference sequence). This CDR3 region has 11 residues. As DNA, the CDR3 is TGTGCCAGCAGCCCCCTCGATGAGCAGTTCTTC. Protein: CASSPLDEQFF.

The chain recombines TRBV30 with TRBJ1-3; no clear D gene. V dropped 7 bases and J dropped 1 base, with 17 bases sitting between them. CDR1 and CDR2 from the germline V gene are GTSNPN and SVGIG (reference sequence). The CDR3 length is 15 residues. CDR3 region: CASTRQPVSGNTIYF. CDR3 in DNA: TGTGCCTCAACACGCCAGCCAGTGTCTGGAAACACCATATATTTT.

The chain recombines TRBV18 with TRBJ2-7, with D uncertain. V lost 2 bases and J 2 bases, leaving 7 bases between the germline ends. Germline-derived CDR1 and CDR2 are KGHSH and LQKENI. The CDR3 covers 13 residues. CDR3 nucleotides: TGTGCCAGCTCACCAAAGACGGCCTACGAGCAGTACTTC. Translating it yields CASSPKTAYEQYF. The variable domain in full, completed from reference TRBV18 and TRBJ2-7, reads NAGVMQNPRHLVRRRGQEARLRCSPMKGHSHVYWYRQLPEEGLKFMVYLQKENIIDESGMPKERFSAEFPKEGPSILRIQQVVRGDSAAYFCASSPKTAYEQYFGPGTRLTVT.

The J gene is TRBJ2-2, the V gene TRBV5-1; D unclear. The germline gives CDR1 SGHRS, CDR2 YFSETQ. V was pared by 1 base and J by 5 bases, with 12 bases between. The CDR3 runs to 15 residues. CDR3 amino acids: CASSLQRPRTGELFF. The CDR3 nucleotides are TGCGCCAGCAGCTTGCAACGTCCGCGAACCGGGGAGCTGTTTTTT.

This chain uses TRBV6-5 with TRBJ1-4; D unresolved. CDR3 length equals 15 residues. Germline V gene data show CDR1 as MNHEY and CDR2 as SVGAGI. Between the trimmed V and J ends, which lost 4 bases and 7 bases, there was a span of 16 bases. CDR3 sequence reads: CASSSRALSIEKLFF. DNA of the CDR3: TGTGCCAGCAGTTCCCGGGCCCTGAGTATTGAAAAACTGTTTTTT.

This clone turned up a few times. The rearrangement joins TRBV7-9 to TRBJ2-7, with 11 bases lining up with TRBD2. The V and J ends lost 6 bases and 0 bases, in that order; junction bases with no gene match: 10. The length of the CDR3 is 17 residues. Germline-derived CDR1 and CDR2 are SEHNR and FQNEAQ (reference sequence). The CDR3 DNA follows: TGTGCCAGCAGTCCCGGGACTAGCGGCCGTAGCTCCTACGAGCAGTACTTC. It yields the protein CASSPGTSGRSSYEQYF.

V gene TRBV7-9 combines with J gene TRBJ1-2; D is unresolved. Trimming took off 4 bases at V and 8 bases at J, with 14 bases between the two ends. CDR3 length: 13 residues. The germline CDR1 and CDR2 sequences are SEHNR and FQNEAQ (reference sequence). The CDR3 nucleotides are TGTGCCAGCAGCTCCTCAGGTTCCGCAGGCTACACCTTC. This codes for CASSSSGSAGYTF.

This sequence joins TRBV30 and TRBJ1-2; D is unclear. From germline, CDR1 is GTSNPN and CDR2 SVGIG (reference sequence). V was cut by 2 bases and J by 5 bases, with 18 bases left in between. The CDR3 runs 15 residues. CDR3: CAWSHGQDREYGYTF. Written as DNA, the CDR3 is TGTGCCTGGAGTCATGGGCAGGATAGGGAATATGGCTACACCTTC.

This clone was seen more than once but under ten times. The DNA for the CDR3 is TGCGCCAGCAGCTCAGACAGGGCGAACATTCAGTACTTC. It specifies CASSSDRANIQYF. The chain is built from TRBV5-1 and TRBJ2-4; the match to TRBD1 covers 7 bases. Germline CDR1 and CDR2: SGHRS and YFSETQ. V shed 3 bases, J shed 7 bases, and the junction held 4 bases outside the gene matches. This CDR3 spans 13 amino acids.

This clone was recorded only once. This rearrangement joins TRBV4-1 to TRBJ1-6, with D uncertain. CDR3 length equals 13 residues. Germline V gene sequence: CDR1 MGHRA, CDR2 YSYEKL. V shed 0 bases and J shed 15 bases, with 12 bases lying between them. CDR3 protein: CASSQEIEALLHF. The CDR3 coding sequence is TGCGCCAGCAGCCAAGAGATAGAGGCCCTCCTCCACTTT.

The chain has TRBV27 and TRBJ1-4; tentative D call: TRBD1 (5 bases). V shed 6 bases and J shed 10 bases, with 18 bases lying between them. Looked up from germline, CDR1 is MNHEY and CDR2 is SMNVEV (reference sequence). This CDR3 has 14 residues. The CDR3, as DNA: TGTGCCAGCAGCATCCGACAGCGCGAATCAAAACTGTTTTTT. Translated, it gives CASSIRQRESKLFF.